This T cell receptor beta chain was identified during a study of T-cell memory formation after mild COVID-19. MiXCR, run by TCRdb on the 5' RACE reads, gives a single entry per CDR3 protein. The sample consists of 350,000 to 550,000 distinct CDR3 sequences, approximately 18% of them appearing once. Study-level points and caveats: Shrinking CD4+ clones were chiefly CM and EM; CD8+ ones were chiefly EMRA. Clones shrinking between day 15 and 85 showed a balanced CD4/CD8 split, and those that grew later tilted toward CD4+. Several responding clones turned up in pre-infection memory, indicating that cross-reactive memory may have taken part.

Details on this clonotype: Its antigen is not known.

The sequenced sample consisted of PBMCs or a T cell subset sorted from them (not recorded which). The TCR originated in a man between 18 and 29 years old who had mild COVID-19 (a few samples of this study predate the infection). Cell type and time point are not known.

The DNA of the CDR3 is TGTGCCAGCAGCGAAACAGGCAATCAGCCCCAGCATTTT. Translated: CASSETGNQPQHF. The chain has TRBV11-2 and TRBJ1-5, with no clear D. Germline assignment: CDR1 SGHAT and CDR2 FQNNGV. The CDR3 has 13 amino acids. Trimming stripped 5 bases from V and 2 bases from J, with 7 bases between. The entire variable domain, with the rest obtained from reference TRBV11-2 and TRBJ1-5, is as follows: EAGVAQSPRYKIIEKRQSVAFWCNPISGHATLYWYQQILGQGPKLLIQFQNNGVVDDSQLPKDRFSAERLKGVDSTLKIQPAKLEDSAVYLCASSETGNQPQHFGDGTRLSIL.